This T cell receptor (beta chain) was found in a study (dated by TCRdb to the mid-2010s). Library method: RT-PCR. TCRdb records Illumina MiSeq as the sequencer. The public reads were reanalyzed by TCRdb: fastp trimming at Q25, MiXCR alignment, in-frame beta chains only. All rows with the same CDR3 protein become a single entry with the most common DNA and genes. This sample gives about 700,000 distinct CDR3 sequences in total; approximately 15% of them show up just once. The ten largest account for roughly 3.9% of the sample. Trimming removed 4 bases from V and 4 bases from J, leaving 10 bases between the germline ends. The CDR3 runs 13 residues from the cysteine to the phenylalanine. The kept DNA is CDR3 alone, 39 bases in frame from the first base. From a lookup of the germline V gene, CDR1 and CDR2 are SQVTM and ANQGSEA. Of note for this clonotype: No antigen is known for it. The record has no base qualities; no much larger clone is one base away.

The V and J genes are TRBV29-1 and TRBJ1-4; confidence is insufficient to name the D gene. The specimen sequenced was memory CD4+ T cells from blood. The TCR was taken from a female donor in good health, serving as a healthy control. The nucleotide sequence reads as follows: TGCAGCGTTGTGGATGGCCGTAATGAAAAACTGTTTTTT. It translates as CSVVDGRNEKLFF.